This T cell receptor beta chain came from a study of a mutant IDH1 vaccine in newly diagnosed glioma. For the study at large: Patients arrived already treated with radiotherapy, temozolomide, or both, most having had both.

Assay: immunoSEQ multiplex PCR; the TCRdb copy retains only in-frame clones and omits some. The sample has about 66,000 clones, roughly 74% seen once; the top ten hold approximately 4.8%. Turning to this clone: Its matching antigen is unknown.

The sample's time point: week 35, safety follow-up. A 20-mer mutant IDH1 peptide at 300 ug was injected subcutaneously with topical imiquimod. This sample comprised PBMCs, obtained from a glioma patient whose treatment included an IDH1 peptide vaccine. The clonotype was recovered from a man in his forties or fifties with glioma.

DNA for the CDR3: TGTGCCAGCAGCTTAAGTTCTAGCACAGATACGCAGTATTTT. Its protein product is CASSLSSSTDTQYF. This rearrangement joins TRBV7-2 to TRBJ2-3, with D hard to call. In germline, CDR1 is SGHTA, CDR2 FQGNSA. V was clipped by 2 bases and J by 0 bases, with 6 bases between them. This CDR3 is built from 14 residues. Filled out from reference TRBV7-2 and TRBJ2-3, the complete variable domain reads GAGVSQSPSNKVTEKGKDVELRCDPISGHTALYWYRQSLGQGLEFLIYFQGNSAPDKSGLPSDRFSAERTGGSVSTLTIQRTQQEDSAVYLCASSLSSSTDTQYFGPGTRLTVL.